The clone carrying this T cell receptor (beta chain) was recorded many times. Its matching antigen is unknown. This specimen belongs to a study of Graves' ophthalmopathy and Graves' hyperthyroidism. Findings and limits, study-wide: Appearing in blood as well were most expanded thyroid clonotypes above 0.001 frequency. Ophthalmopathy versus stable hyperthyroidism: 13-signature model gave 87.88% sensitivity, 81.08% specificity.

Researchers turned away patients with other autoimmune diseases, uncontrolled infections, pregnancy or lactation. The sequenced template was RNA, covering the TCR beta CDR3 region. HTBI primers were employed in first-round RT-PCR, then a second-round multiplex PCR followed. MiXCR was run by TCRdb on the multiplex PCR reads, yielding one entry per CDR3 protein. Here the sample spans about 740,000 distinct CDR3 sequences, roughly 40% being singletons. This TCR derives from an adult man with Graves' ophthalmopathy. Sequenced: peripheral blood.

The CDR3 sequence is CASSQDPVPRQTQYF. In DNA, the CDR3 is TGCGCCAGCAGCCAAGACCCGGTCCCAAGACAGACCCAGTACTTC. This chain uses TRBV4-3 with TRBJ2-5; D is undetermined. This CDR3 contains 15 residues. Trimming pared 0 bases from V and 6 bases from J, leaving 14 bases between. CDR1 and CDR2 (germline): LGHNA, YSLEER.